This T cell receptor beta chain was found in a study of vaccination and CD4 T cells after COVID-19. As for the study in general: Convalescent donors: six male, four female; seven Caucasian, two Asian, one multiracial, two Hispanic. Samples after vaccination came a median approximately 70 days past dose two, ranging 14 to 241. For control cultures, the treatment was a CEFX pool, an HIV-1 Nef pool, or no peptide. General study points: Convalescent patients had 304 of 307 vaccine-specific clones showing spike mono-reactivity.

V shed 5 bases and J shed 2 bases, with 20 bases lying between them. CDR3 length equals 17 residues. Germline CDR1 SEHNR, CDR2 FQNEAQ (reference sequence). Time point meaning: late sampling 161 to 241 days after vaccination in a few convalescent patients. The treatment here: roughly 10-day PBMC culture with coronavirus spike peptide pools or control peptides (ViraFEST assay). Sequencing of the DNA from cultured CD4+ T cells was carried out with the Oncomine TCR Beta short-read assay. TCRdb ran MiXCR on the PCR reads and lists one entry per CDR3 protein. The sample carries approximately 27,000 distinct CDR3 sequences, over 30% recorded once. Details on this clonotype: Its antigen remains unidentified.

Sequencing was performed on CD4+ T cells from blood, cultured in vitro, taken about 7 months after SARS-CoV-2 vaccination. The sequence derives from a human donor who had recovered from COVID-19. This sequence joins TRBV7-9 and TRBJ2-3, with unresolved D. The CDR3 spells CASSPRATIQNTDTQYF. CDR3 DNA: TGTGCCAGCAGCCCCCGGGCAACAATCCAAAACACAGATACGCAGTATTTT. Supplemented by reference TRBV7-9 and TRBJ2-3, the full variable domain reads DTGVSQNPRHKITKRGQNVTFRCDPISEHNRLYWYRQTLGQGPEFLTYFQNEAQLEKSRLLSDRFSAERPKGSFSTLEIQRTEQGDSAMYLCASSPRATIQNTDTQYFGPGTRLTVL.